Listed here are 24 T cell receptor beta chains from one sample, sequenced in a study of T cells expressing NK-cell markers (dated by TCRdb to 2018 to 2020). Library creation used 5' RACE. TCRdb shows the sequencer as Illumina HiSeq 2000. Based on TCRdb reprocessing of the reads, there is one entry per CDR3 protein sequence, and DNA is missing. The sample's records list about 150,000 distinct CDR3 sequences. The ten largest account for around 20% of the sample. The sample taken for sequencing was blood T cells: a sorted CD56 or NKG2C T cell subset, CD4+ or CD8+ T cells, or bulk PBMC T cells (not recorded which). The receptors come from a man aged 18 to 69 in good health.

The rearrangement uses TRBV5-1 and TRBJ2-1; with no DNA, the TCRdb D assignment of TRBD1 cannot be verified. Germline CDR1 is SGHRS and CDR2 is YFSETQ. The CDR3 consists of 17 residues. The CDR3 sequence is CASSLASSQGPLAEQFF.

Here the CDR3 reads CASSMGRGERGQPQHF. V usage is TRBV19 and J usage is TRBJ1-5; TCRdb names TRBD1, which stays unverified in the absence of DNA. The CDR3 runs 16 residues. The germline gives CDR1 LNHDA, CDR2 SQIVND (reference sequence). Full variable domain (rest looked up from reference TRBV19 and TRBJ1-5): DGGITQSPKYLFRKEGQNVTLSCEQNLNHDAMYWYRQDPGQGLRLIYYSQIVNDFQKGDIAEGYSVSREKKESFPLTVTSAQKNPTAFYLCASSMGRGERGQPQHFGDGTRLSIL.

The chain links TRBV10-3 to TRBJ1-1; with no DNA, the TCRdb D assignment of TRBD1 cannot be verified. This CDR3 region has 12 residues. The germline V gene encodes CDR1 ENHRY and CDR2 SYGVKD. CDR3 amino acids: CATGTAGGEAFF.

The chain uses TRBV13 and TRBJ2-5; the D gene TCRdb calls, TRBD2, cannot be checked with no DNA. Germline lookup yields CDR1 PRHDT and CDR2 FYEKMQ (reference sequence). The CDR3 contains 16 residues. CDR3 region: CASSASGGPRLETQYF.

The rearrangement links TRBV6-1 to TRBJ1-2; TCRdb picks TRBD1, but there is no DNA to check that call. This CDR3 is 15 amino acids long. Germline CDR1 and CDR2: MNHNS and SASEGT. The CDR3 sequence: CASTPGQGFMRGYTF.

The chain links TRBV15 to TRBJ2-7. Germline CDR1 is LNHNV and CDR2 is YYDKDF (reference sequence). The CDR3 runs to 15 residues. This chain's CDR3 is CATSRDLISSYEQYF.

The chain is built from TRBV11-2 and TRBJ2-5; the D gene TCRdb calls, TRBD2, cannot be checked with no DNA. Germline V gene sequence: CDR1 SGHAT, CDR2 FQNNGV. This CDR3 region has 16 residues. The CDR3 protein is CASSQSPGLDQETQYF.

The chain carries TRBV9 and TRBJ2-1; TCRdb calls TRBD2, which cannot be checked without DNA. The CDR3 runs 17 residues. CDR1 is SGDLS and CDR2 is YYNGEE in the germline V gene. The CDR3 region is CASSVVIGTSSYNEQFF.

V and J are TRBV24-1 and TRBJ2-3; TCRdb lists TRBD2, though no DNA is available to test this call. CDR1 KGHDR and CDR2 SFDVKD come from the germline V gene. The length of the CDR3 is 15 residues. CDR3 in amino acids: CATSVNSGGAGTQYF.

The rearrangement uses TRBV4-1 and TRBJ2-5; TCRdb calls TRBD2, which cannot be checked without DNA. CDR3 length: 16 amino acids. The germline V gene has CDR1 MGHRA and CDR2 YSYEKL. The CDR3 loop reads CASSQAGLAGWETQYF.

V and J are TRBV6-1 and TRBJ1-4. CDR1 and CDR2 from the germline V gene are MNHNS and SASEGT. The CDR3 totals 13 residues. CDR3 region: CASSGLGGQKLFF.

This chain uses TRBV6-5 with TRBJ2-5. CDR1 and CDR2 (germline): MNHEY, SVGAGI. The CDR3 runs to 15 residues. The CDR3 loop reads CASSYSSRNQETQYF.

The rearrangement uses TRBV7-8 and TRBJ2-2; the TCRdb D gene call, TRBD1, has no DNA to confirm it. The CDR3 sequence is 15 residues long. The germline gives CDR1 SGHVS, CDR2 FQNEAQ. Here the CDR3 reads CASSLVPGSAGELFF.

The chain uses TRBV3-1 and TRBJ2-7; TCRdb gives TRBD1 as the D gene, but with no DNA this cannot be confirmed. The germline V gene has CDR1 LGHDT and CDR2 YNNKEL (reference sequence). CDR3 length equals 16 residues. This CDR3 reads CASSQDRGQVVYEQYF.

The rearrangement uses TRBV12-3 or TRBV12-4 and TRBJ2-2; TCRdb's D call, TRBD1, is unchecked because there is no DNA. The CDR3 totals 15 residues. CDR3: CASSLLSGGTGELFF.

This chain links TRBV5-6 with TRBJ2-7. Per the germline V gene, CDR1 is SGHDT and CDR2 is YYEEEE. The CDR3 runs to 14 residues. The chain's CDR3 is CASSLGLASYEQYF.

The rearrangement links TRBV5-5 to TRBJ1-2; TCRdb indicates TRBD1, and absent DNA this call remains unverified. Germline V CDR1 and CDR2: SGHKS, YYEKEE (reference sequence). CDR3 length equals 16 residues. The CDR3 is CASSPAKTDRNYGYTF.

The genes are TRBV9 and TRBJ2-5. CDR3 length equals 15 residues. Germline V gene lookup returns CDR1 SGDLS and CDR2 YYNGEE. This CDR3 reads CASSATSGLAETQYF.

The chain employs TRBV5-5 and TRBJ2-5; lacking DNA, the TRBD2 call made by TCRdb goes unchecked. The CDR3 totals 16 residues. The germline gives CDR1 SGHKS, CDR2 YYEKEE (reference sequence). The CDR3: CASSLVGGAQQETQYF. The whole variable domain, filled in from reference TRBV5-5 and TRBJ2-5, reads DAGVTQSPTHLIKTRGQQVTLRCSPISGHKSVSWYQQVLGQGPQFIFQYYEKEERGRGNFPDRFSARQFPNYSSELNVNALLLGDSALYLCASSLVGGAQQETQYFGPGTRLLVL.

The rearrangement links TRBV5-5 to TRBJ2-7; the D gene TCRdb calls, TRBD1, cannot be checked with no DNA. Per germline, CDR1 SGHKS and CDR2 YYEKEE (reference sequence). The CDR3 runs to 15 residues. CDR3: CASSEDWANLVEQYF.

This CDR3 is CASSLGTGETGELFF. The chain links TRBV7-3 to TRBJ2-2; as DNA is missing, the TRBD1 call by TCRdb cannot be tested. Germline lookup yields CDR1 SGHTA and CDR2 FQGTGA. This CDR3 has 15 amino acids. Drawing the rest from reference TRBV7-3 and TRBJ2-2, the complete variable domain is GAGVSQTPSNKVTEKGKYVELRCDPISGHTALYWYRQSLGQGPEFLIYFQGTGAADDSGLPNDRFFAVRPEGSVSTLKIQRTERGDSAVYLCASSLGTGETGELFFGEGSRLTVL.

This sequence joins TRBV5-1 and TRBJ1-4; there is no DNA to check the TCRdb D call of TRBD1. CDR1 and CDR2 from the germline V gene are SGHRS and YFSETQ. The CDR3 is made up of 14 amino acids. The CDR3 loop is CASRLDRGNEKLFF. The full variable domain, its missing parts supplied by reference TRBV5-1 and TRBJ1-4, is KAGVTQTPRYLIKTRGQQVTLSCSPISGHRSVSWYQQTPGQGLQFLFEYFSETQRNKGNFPGRFSGRQFSNSRSEMNVSTLELGDSALYLCASRLDRGNEKLFFGSGTQLSVL.

This chain connects TRBV4-1 to TRBJ1-1. Germline V lookup: CDR1 MGHRA, CDR2 YSYEKL. The CDR3 covers 15 residues. The CDR3 here is CASSQEPGRSTEAFF.

V gene TRBV6-6 combines with J gene TRBJ1-1. This CDR3 is built from 13 residues. Germline CDR1 and CDR2: MNHNY and SVGAGI (reference sequence). CDR3 sequence reads: CASSYPSNTEAFF.